The subject of this entry is one T cell receptor beta chain. Antigen: not known. The sample belongs to a study of T cell responses to AZD1222 COVID-19 vaccine. Findings of the study overall: In all cases, repertoires were sampled only after the peak T cell response.

Generated by immunoSEQ multiplex PCR, the TCRdb table keeps only in-frame clones and is missing some. The sample records roughly 110,000 clones, 89% being singletons. Germline loops: CDR1 MDHEN, CDR2 SYDVKM. The CDR3 runs to 20 residues. The V gene lost 0 bases and the J gene lost 0 bases, with 22 bases spanning the gap. The origin of this receptor is an adult in good health. The sample consisted of peripheral blood, taken on day 0 of AZD1222 vaccination. J is TRBJ2-3 and V is TRBV28; a weak D match, TRBD1 (5 bases). The CDR3, as DNA: TGTGCCAGCAGTTTATGGGGGCCAGCCCCAGCCCACCGCAGCACAGATACGCAGTATTTT. This codes for CASSLWGPAPAHRSTDTQYF.